This is a list of T cell receptor beta chains from one sample in a study of blood T cells in healthy people across ages. TCRdb re-analysed the 5' RACE reads in MiXCR, keeping a single row per CDR3 protein. The table lists about 830,000 distinct CDR3 sequences, 62% of them singletons. Sequencing input: blood. The receptor set was obtained from a man aged 30 to 45 in good health. Both conserved end residues are part of each CDR3. A D gene is named only where the DNA matches it firmly. Clone size is shown for a subset of rows, as once, few, many or a class of expanded clone.

.	few	TRBV29-1	TRBJ1-2	CSVELYDKNYGYTF	TGCAGCGTTGAATTGTACGACAAGAACTATGGCTACACCTTC
TRBD2	.	TRBV20-1	TRBJ2-3	CSARDGPSNWTSLWTDTQYF	TGCAGTGCTAGAGACGGGCCCAGTAATTGGACTAGCCTTTGGACAGATACGCAGTATTTT
TRBD1	few	TRBV12-3/TRBV12-4	TRBJ2-7	CASSSFAGQGYEQYF	TGTGCCAGCAGTTCGTTTGCGGGACAGGGGTACGAGCAGTACTTC
TRBD2	.	TRBV6-6	TRBJ2-7	CASSPLGVAGSAYEQYF	TGTGCCAGCAGTCCCCTCGGGGTAGCGGGTTCGGCCTACGAGCAGTACTTC
.	.	TRBV6-6	TRBJ2-5	CASSYSGGDETQYF	TGTGCCAGCAGTTACTCAGGGGGTGATGAGACCCAGTACTTC
.	.	TRBV20-1	TRBJ2-3	CSVPGRSTDTQYF	TGCAGTGTCCCGGGACGGAGCACAGATACGCAGTATTTT
TRBD2	.	TRBV18	TRBJ2-7	CASSPGKAGGRDEQYF	TGTGCCAGCTCACCAGGAAAGGCGGGGGGCAGAGACGAGCAGTACTTC
.	.	TRBV4-3	TRBJ2-2	CASSRGLGNTGELFF	TGCGCCAGCAGCCGCGGACTGGGGAACACCGGGGAGCTGTTTTTT
TRBD2	.	TRBV20-1	TRBJ2-1	CSAISAGTSGGNRYDEQFF	TGCAGTGCTATCTCGGCGGGGACTAGCGGGGGTAATCGGTACGATGAGCAGTTCTTC
TRBD2	.	TRBV7-9	TRBJ2-1	CASSPVAGGRNNEQFF	TGTGCCAGCAGCCCGGTGGCGGGGGGGCGGAACAATGAGCAGTTCTTC
.	.	TRBV11-3	TRBJ1-1	CASSCGEETEAFF	TGTGCCAGCAGCTGTGGGGAGGAGACTGAAGCTTTCTTT
.	.	TRBV4-2	TRBJ1-2	CASSQGSENYGYTF	TGTGCCAGCAGCCAAGGTTCCGAAAACTATGGCTACACCTTC
.	once	TRBV12-3/TRBV12-4	TRBJ2-5	CASSHGSFQETQYF	TGTGCCAGCAGCCACGGAAGTTTTCAAGAGACCCAGTACTTC
.	.	TRBV6-2/TRBV6-3	TRBJ2-3	CASSYRGLDTQYF	TGTGCCAGCAGTTACCGAGGCTTGGATACGCAGTATTTT
.	once	TRBV4-2	TRBJ2-5	CASSQDEGMETQYF	TGTGCCAGCAGCCAAGATGAGGGGATGGAGACCCAGTACTTC
TRBD1	.	TRBV2	TRBJ2-1	CARPGTGGYNEQFF	TGTGCCAGACCCGGGACAGGGGGCTACAATGAGCAGTTCTTC
TRBD2	.	TRBV27	TRBJ2-1	CASSSNPLAGLPYNEQFF	TGTGCCAGCAGTTCAAATCCCCTAGCGGGGTTACCTTACAATGAGCAGTTCTTC
TRBD2	few	TRBV6-6	TRBJ2-4	CASNPPDGGEVKNIQYF	TGTGCCAGCAATCCCCCCGATGGGGGGGAAGTCAAAAACATTCAGTACTTC
.	.	TRBV7-9	TRBJ2-1	CASSLLQGSNEQFF	TGTGCCAGCAGCTTATTGCAGGGGTCCAATGAGCAGTTCTTC
.	once	TRBV4-2	TRBJ2-7	CASSRGGLSDEQYF	TGTGCCAGCAGCCGAGGGGGACTATCCGACGAGCAGTACTTC
TRBD2	few	TRBV5-1	TRBJ2-5	CASSLGLAGLPSETQYF	TGCGCCAGCAGCTTGGGGTTAGCGGGGCTACCGTCGGAGACCCAGTACTTC
TRBD2	.	TRBV25-1	TRBJ2-7	CASSSWSSGGGYEQYF	TGTGCCAGCAGCAGTTGGTCTAGCGGGGGGGGATACGAGCAGTACTTC
TRBD1	.	TRBV7-9	TRBJ2-1	CASSLGGRGHPNEQFF	TGTGCCAGCAGCTTAGGTGGCAGGGGGCACCCAAATGAGCAGTTCTTC
.	once	TRBV14	TRBJ2-1	CASSPLSLSSYNEQFF	TGTGCCAGCAGCCCTCTATCGTTGAGCTCCTACAATGAGCAGTTCTTC
.	.	TRBV9	TRBJ1-2	CASSGALEVAGYTF	TGTGCCAGCAGCGGAGCCCTAGAAGTAGCGGGCTACACCTTC
.	few	TRBV12-3/TRBV12-4	TRBJ2-5	CASTISHQETQYF	TGTGCCAGCACCATCTCGCACCAAGAGACCCAGTACTTC
.	.	TRBV4-3	TRBJ2-5	CASSQWGQETQYF	TGCGCCAGCAGCCAATGGGGTCAAGAGACCCAGTACTTC
.	.	TRBV30	TRBJ1-5	CAWSDRGNQPQHF	TGTGCCTGGAGTGACAGGGGCAATCAGCCCCAGCATTTT
.	.	TRBV12-3/TRBV12-4	TRBJ2-1	CASSLQGPGSYNEQFF	TGTGCCAGCAGTTTACAGGGACCCGGGTCCTACAATGAGCAGTTCTTC
.	.	TRBV7-2	TRBJ2-2	CASSLVVSRTGELFF	TGTGCCAGCAGCTTAGTGGTGTCGCGGACCGGGGAGCTGTTTTTT
.	many	TRBV7-2	TRBJ2-1	CACNSGVSNEQFF	TGTGCCTGTAACAGTGGGGTAAGCAATGAGCAGTTCTTC
.	few	TRBV4-3	TRBJ1-6	CASSQEGRRDNSPLHF	TGCGCCAGCAGCCAAGAAGGAAGAAGGGATAATTCACCCCTCCACTTT
.	.	TRBV7-2	TRBJ2-6	CASSQTSPGANVLTF	TGTGCCAGCAGTCAAACGAGTCCTGGGGCCAACGTCCTGACTTTC
.	.	TRBV6-6	TRBJ2-5	CASTRGGVETQYF	TGTGCCAGCACCCGAGGGGGGGTGGAGACCCAGTACTTC
TRBD1	.	TRBV7-2	TRBJ2-5	CASSPARGRPVETQYF	TGTGCCAGCAGCCCGGCGAGGGGGCGCCCTGTAGAGACCCAGTACTTC
.	few	TRBV12-3/TRBV12-4	TRBJ2-5	CASSRTTRDQYF	TGTGCCAGCAGTCGGACCACCAGGGACCAGTACTTC
.	.	TRBV2	TRBJ2-2	CASGASSNTGELFF	TGTGCCAGCGGGGCCAGTTCGAACACCGGGGAGCTGTTTTTT
.	.	TRBV24-1	TRBJ2-2	CATSDPRGPTNTGELFF	TGTGCCACCAGTGATCCCCGCGGGCCGACGAACACCGGGGAGCTGTTTTTT
TRBD2	.	TRBV29-1	TRBJ2-1	CSVTGGLGYEQFF	TGCAGCGTCACGGGGGGGCTCGGTTATGAGCAGTTCTTC
.	.	TRBV20-1	TRBJ2-3	CSPLDSSTDTQYF	TGCAGTCCTCTGGACAGCTCCACAGATACGCAGTATTTT
.	.	TRBV4-1	TRBJ1-6	CASSQKRAGNNSPLHF	TGCGCCAGCAGCCAAAAACGGGCGGGCAATAATTCACCCCTCCACTTT
TRBD2	few	TRBV20-1	TRBJ2-1	CSAGPIAGSYNEQFF	TGCAGTGCTGGACCTATAGCGGGTTCCTACAATGAGCAGTTCTTC